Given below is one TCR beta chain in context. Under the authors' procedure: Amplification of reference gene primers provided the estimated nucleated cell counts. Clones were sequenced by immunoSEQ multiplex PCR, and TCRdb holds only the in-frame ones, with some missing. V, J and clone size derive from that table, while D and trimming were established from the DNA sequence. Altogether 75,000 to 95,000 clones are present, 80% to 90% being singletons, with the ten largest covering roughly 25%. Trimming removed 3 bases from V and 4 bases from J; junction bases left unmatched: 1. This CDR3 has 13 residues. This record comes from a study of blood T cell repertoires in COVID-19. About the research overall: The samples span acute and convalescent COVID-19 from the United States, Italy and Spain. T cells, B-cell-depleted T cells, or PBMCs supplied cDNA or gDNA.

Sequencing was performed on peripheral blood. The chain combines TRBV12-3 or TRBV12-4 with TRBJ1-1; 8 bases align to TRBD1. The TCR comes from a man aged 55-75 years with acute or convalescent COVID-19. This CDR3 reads CASSFTGGTEAFF. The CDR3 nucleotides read TGTGCCAGCAGTTTTACAGGGGGCACTGAAGCTTTCTTT.